Following are 14 T cell receptor beta chains from one sample sequenced in a study of cytomegalovirus exposure and HLA in healthy donors. The method was immunoSEQ multiplex PCR; TCRdb's version includes in-frame clones alone and lacks a portion of them. The sample carries about 200,000 clones, roughly 87% recorded once. Material: PBMCs. The receptors were sampled from a woman aged 18 to 35 in good health and CMV-seropositive.

The genes are TRBV7-2 and TRBJ2-7; tentatively, D is TRBD2 (6 bases). The V end lost 4 bases, the J end lost 6 bases, and 13 bases lay between the germline ends. CDR1 is SGHTA, CDR2 FQGNSA, per germline. CDR3 length equals 13 residues. The CDR3 here is CASSWQDGGEQYF. Written as DNA, the CDR3 is TGTGCCAGCAGCTGGCAGGACGGGGGCGAGCAGTACTTC. Supplemented by reference TRBV7-2 and TRBJ2-7, the full variable domain reads GAGVSQSPSNKVTEKGKDVELRCDPISGHTALYWYRQSLGQGLEFLIYFQGNSAPDKSGLPSDRFSAERTGGSVSTLTIQRTQQEDSAVYLCASSWQDGGEQYFGPGTRLTVT.

By proportion, this clone is medium-sized. The chain combines TRBV2 with TRBJ1-1; tentative D call: TRBD1 (5 bases). Germline V CDR1 and CDR2: SNHLY, FYNNEI. V lost 1 base and J 5 bases, leaving 8 bases between the germline ends. This CDR3 has 13 residues. This chain's CDR3 is CASSEVEGTEAFF. Here the CDR3 DNA reads TGTGCCAGCAGTGAAGTGGAGGGGACTGAAGCTTTCTTT. Using reference TRBV2 and TRBJ1-1 for the parts outside the CDR3, the full variable domain is EPEVTQTPSHQVTQMGQEVILRCVPISNHLYFYWYRQILGQKVEFLVSFYNNEISEKSEIFDDQFSVERPDGSNFTLKIRSTKLEDSAMYFCASSEVEGTEAFFGQGTRLTVV.

The J gene is TRBJ1-1, the V gene TRBV19, with 9 bases identical to TRBD1. The CDR3 consists of 15 residues. Germline V CDR1 and CDR2: LNHDA, SQIVND (reference sequence). Germline trimming cut 7 bases from V and 4 bases from J; bases unmatched to any gene: 10. The CDR3 here is CASIGDRAGSTEAFF. CDR3 coding DNA: TGTGCCAGTATTGGGGACAGGGCTGGAAGCACTGAAGCTTTCTTT.

CDR3 sequence reads: CASSLVTTGVFYF. CDR3 coding DNA: TGTGCCAGCAGCTTAGTGACTACGGGTGTTTTCTACTTC. V usage is TRBV7-9 and J usage is TRBJ2-5; a weak D match, TRBD2 (5 bases). Germline CDR1 and CDR2: SEHNR and FQNEAQ (reference sequence). V dropped 1 base and J dropped 14 bases, with 17 bases sitting between them. CDR3 length: 13 amino acids.

The chain employs TRBV28 and TRBJ1-5; D is perhaps TRBD1 (5 bases). The CDR3 loop spans 13 amino acids. Germline CDR1 reads MDHEN; CDR2 reads SYDVKM. CDR3 sequence (DNA): TGTGGGGGCGGCGATATTGGCAATCAGCCCCAGCATTTT. Its protein is CGGGDIGNQPQHF.

V and J are TRBV6-5 and TRBJ1-1; TRBD1 matches at 9 bases. The CDR3 covers 14 residues. In germline, CDR1 is MNHEY, CDR2 SVGAGI. Trimming at V came to 5 bases and at J to 5 bases, leaving 6 bases not matched to a gene. CDR3 in DNA: TGTGCCAGCAGTACAGGGGGCGCGAGAACTGAAGCTTTCTTT. It yields the protein CASSTGGARTEAFF.

This chain uses TRBV27 with TRBJ1-4; no reliable D call. Germline V gives CDR1 MNHEY, CDR2 SMNVEV (reference sequence). V lost 5 bases to trimming and J lost 4 bases, with 17 bases between them. The CDR3 runs to 16 residues. Written as DNA, the CDR3 is TGTGCCAGCAGTCCCCCGGGTCCCTGGCGTAATGAAAAACTGTTTTTT. The encoded protein is CASSPPGPWRNEKLFF. Full variable domain (outside the CDR3, taken from reference TRBV27 and TRBJ1-4): EAQVTQNPRYLITVTGKKLTVTCSQNMNHEYMSWYRQDPGLGLRQIYYSMNVEVTDKGDVPEGYKVSRKEKRNFPLILESPSPNQTSLYFCASSPPGPWRNEKLFFGSGTQLSVL.

The CDR3 protein is CASSLRAGGSLTEAFF. The CDR3 DNA reads TGTGCCAGCAGTTTACGGGCAGGGGGAAGTCTGACTGAAGCTTTCTTT. The J gene is TRBJ1-1, the V gene TRBV27, with 7 bases matching TRBD1. The germline gives CDR1 MNHEY, CDR2 SMNVEV (reference sequence). This CDR3 has 16 amino acids. V was pared by 2 bases and J by 5 bases, with 11 bases of the junction left unmatched.

The count of this clone is one. V and J are TRBV30 and TRBJ2-7, with D hard to call. This CDR3 is built from 15 residues. CDR1 and CDR2 from the germline V gene are GTSNPN and SVGIG (reference sequence). Trimming took 2 bases from V and 1 from J, leaving 15 bases between them. CDR3 amino acids: CAWSQFSPGSYEQYF. CDR3 in DNA: TGTGCCTGGAGTCAGTTCTCGCCGGGTTCCTACGAGCAGTACTTC.

The chain combines TRBV5-1 with TRBJ2-1; D is possibly TRBD1 (7 bases). The germline V gene encodes CDR1 SGHRS and CDR2 YFSETQ. The CDR3 has 16 amino acids. The V end was cut by 4 bases, the J end by 6 bases, with 20 bases between. CDR3 loop: CASSLGGTADSNEQFF. The CDR3 DNA sequence: TGCGCCAGCAGCCTAGGGGGGACAGCTGATAGCAATGAGCAGTTCTTC.

J is TRBJ2-2 and V is TRBV14; maybe TRBD2 (6 bases). The V end lost 4 bases, the J end lost 0 bases, and 12 bases lay between the germline ends. The CDR3 has 16 amino acids. CDR1 is SGHDN, CDR2 FVKESK, per germline. The DNA of the CDR3 is TGTGCCAGCAGCCGTGAGGGAGGCACGAACACCGGGGAGCTGTTTTTT. Its protein product is CASSREGGTNTGELFF.

V is TRBV6-6 and J is TRBJ2-3; D gene unclear. Germline CDR1 and CDR2: MNHNY and SVGAGI (reference sequence). The CDR3 is made up of 14 amino acids. The ends were cut back, 0 bases at V and 2 bases at J, with 6 bases in the middle. The CDR3 is CASSYSSFTDTQYF. The DNA of the CDR3 is TGTGCCAGCAGTTACTCGAGTTTCACAGATACGCAGTATTTT.

This clone has just one count. The chain employs TRBV5-6 and TRBJ1-1, with D unresolved. The V end was cut by 4 bases, the J end by 1 base, with 11 bases between. The CDR3 contains 14 residues. Germline CDR1 is SGHDT and CDR2 is YYEEEE. The CDR3 coding sequence is TGTGCCAGCAGCCCTGAGGTTAGGAACACTGAAGCTTTCTTT. It translates to CASSPEVRNTEAFF.

The genes are TRBV6-1 and TRBJ2-5, with D unresolved. CDR3 size: 10 residues. Between the trimmed V and J ends, which lost 6 bases and 7 bases, there was a span of 6 bases. The germline CDR1 and CDR2 sequences are MNHNS and SASEGT. The CDR3 is CASSLWTQYF. As DNA, the CDR3 is TGTGCCAGCAGCCTTTGGACCCAGTACTTC.